This TCR beta chain was recorded in a study of metastatic and nonmetastatic thyroid tumors. Across the study: Repertoires of blood and of tissue (tumor or nodule) from malignant and benign thyroid patients were compared.

Original analysis: The study took CDR3 differences across clinicopathological groups and made a distant-metastasis classifier for papillary thyroid cancer from them. TCRdb reprocessed the PCR reads via MiXCR. The V and J calls follow TCRdb's processing rather than the paper's. The table has over 35,000 clones, around 16% seen once. This clone was observed at least ten times. What it binds is not known. The study, taken as a whole, reports: Relative to benign nodules, malignant thyroid tumors were reportedly characterized by significantly elevated TCR beta diversity in blood and tumor.

The V and J ends lost 2 bases and 1 base respectively, with 16 bases between them. Germline values: CDR1 PRHDT, CDR2 FYEKMQ (reference sequence). CDR3 size: 17 residues. All patients reached thyroid surgery having received no treatment beforehand. This receptor was obtained from a female donor with papillary thyroid cancer or a benign thyroid nodule (not recorded which). Some clones in this sample may be carry-over from other donors' samples. The rearrangement uses TRBV13 and TRBJ2-3; D possibly matches TRBD1 or TRBD2 (5 bases each). The sample comprised tumor tissue. The CDR3 region has the DNA TGTGCCAGCAGCTTATTATTTCGGGGCAGGGGCACAGATACGCAGTATTTT. It yields the protein CASSLLFRGRGTDTQYF.